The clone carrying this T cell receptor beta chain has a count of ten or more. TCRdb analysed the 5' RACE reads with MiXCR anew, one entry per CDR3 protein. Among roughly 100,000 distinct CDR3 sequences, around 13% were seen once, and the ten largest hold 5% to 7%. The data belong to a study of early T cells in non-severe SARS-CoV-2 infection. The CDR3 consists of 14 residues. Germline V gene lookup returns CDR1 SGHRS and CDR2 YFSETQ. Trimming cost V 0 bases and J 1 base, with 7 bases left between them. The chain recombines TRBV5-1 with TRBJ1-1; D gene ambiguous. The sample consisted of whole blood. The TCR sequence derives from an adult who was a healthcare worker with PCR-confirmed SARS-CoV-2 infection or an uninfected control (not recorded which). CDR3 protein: CASSLGAGNTEAFF. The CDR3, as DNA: TGCGCCAGCAGCTTGGGTGCGGGGAACACTGAAGCTTTCTTT.